This is a list of T cell receptor beta chains from one sample in a study of blood T cell repertoires in COVID-19. The assay was immunoSEQ multiplex PCR, and TCRdb's table has in-frame clones only and misses some. Among 150,000 or so clones listed, 70% to 85% were seen once. The sample comprised peripheral blood. The receptors originated from a man aged 60 to 69 with COVID-19, enrolled during active disease. CDR3s include the opening cysteine and the closing phenylalanine or tryptophan. A D gene is named only where the DNA matches it firmly. Clone size is stated in some rows and not others, as once, few, many or a class when expanded.

>NA|TRBD1|TRBV6-5|TRBJ2-1
TGTGCCAGCAGTCACCCGACAGGGAACAATGAGCAGTTCTTC
CASSHPTGNNEQFF
>NA|TRBD1|TRBV29-1|TRBJ1-4
TGCAGCGTAGGACAGGGGAAGGAAAAACTGTTTTTT
CSVGQGKEKLFF
>NA|TRBD1|TRBV5-1|TRBJ1-2
TGCGCCAGCAGCTTGGCACAGGGGATTCTCCTTAATGATGGCTACACCTTC
CASSLAQGILLNDGYTF
>NA|NA|TRBV7-2|TRBJ2-7
TGTGCCGGCAGCTTATGGCAGGGGCCCCCCTACGAGCAGTACTTC
CAGSLWQGPPYEQYF
>NA|NA|TRBV15|TRBJ2-7
TGTGCCACCAGCGTTCAACTGGGACTCTACGAGCAGTACTTC
CATSVQLGLYEQYF
>once|NA|TRBV18|TRBJ1-1
TGTGCCAGCTCACCCCTCGGGGGGAACACTGAAGCTTTCTTT
CASSPLGGNTEAFF
>NA|TRBD1|TRBV29-1|TRBJ2-3
TGCATCGCACATGGGGGACAGAGCACAGATACGCAGTATTTT
CIAHGGQSTDTQYF
>NA|NA|TRBV19|TRBJ1-2
TGTGCCAGTAGTATAGACAGCTATGGCTACACCTTC
CASSIDSYGYTF
>once|TRBD1|TRBV6-2/TRBV6-3|TRBJ1-1
TGTGCCAGCAGTTACAGACAGGGGGCGAGTTTCGGAACTGAAGCTTTCTTT
CASSYRQGASFGTEAFF
>NA|TRBD1|TRBV18|TRBJ1-2
TGTGCCAGCTCACCCCAGACAGGGGGCAACTATGGCTACACCTTC
CASSPQTGGNYGYTF
>NA|TRBD2|TRBV27|TRBJ2-3
TGTGCCAGCAGTTTAGTGACTAGCGGGGCAGATACGCAGTATTTT
CASSLVTSGADTQYF
>NA|TRBD1|TRBV29-1|TRBJ1-2
TGCAGCGTCCAAACAGGGGGCGGCGGCTATGGCTACACCTTC
CSVQTGGGGYGYTF
>NA|TRBD1|TRBV18|TRBJ1-1
TGTGCCAGCTCGAGGACAGGGGACTTGAACACTGAAGCTTTCTTT
CASSRTGDLNTEAFF
>NA|NA|TRBV5-1|TRBJ2-6
TGCGCCAGCAGCTTGTTACAGTCCGGGGCCAACGTCCTGACTTTC
CASSLLQSGANVLTF
>NA|NA|TRBV6-1|TRBJ2-7
TGTGCCAGCAGTGTAGCACCGAAACACTACGAGCAGTACTTC
CASSVAPKHYEQYF